This entry lists 27 T cell receptor beta chains sequenced from one sample in a study of cytomegalovirus exposure and HLA in healthy donors. Use of 60 Vbeta and 13 Jbeta primers characterized the PCR. Assay: immunoSEQ multiplex PCR; the TCRdb copy retains only in-frame clones and omits some. The data show roughly 150,000 clones, about 72% seen once. Sequenced sample: PBMCs. The source of these receptors is a male donor in good health and CMV-seronegative.

This clone has a handful of counts. CDR3 region: CSVQGANTEAFF. In DNA form, the CDR3 reads TGCAGCGTACAGGGGGCCAACACTGAAGCTTTCTTT. J is TRBJ1-1 and V is TRBV29-1, with TRBD1 matching over 9 bases. Germline assignment: CDR1 SQVTM and CDR2 ANQGSEA. V was clipped by 6 bases and J by 2 bases; unmatched bases: 1. This CDR3 has 12 residues.

J is TRBJ1-4 and V is TRBV28; 7 positions agree with TRBD1. V dropped 1 base and J dropped 10; count of bases not matched to a gene: 9. The CDR3 totals 15 residues. Per the germline V gene, CDR1 is MDHEN and CDR2 is SYDVKM. The CDR3 region is CASSLSSSGGSKLFF. The CDR3 DNA follows: TGTGCCAGCAGTTTATCCAGCTCAGGGGGATCAAAACTGTTTTTT.

The chain carries TRBV9 and TRBJ2-7; tentative D call: TRBD2 (7 bases). Trimming stripped 3 bases from V and 6 bases from J, with 19 bases between. The germline CDR1 and CDR2 sequences are SGDLS and YYNGEE. CDR3 length equals 15 residues. The CDR3 nucleotides are TGTGCCAGCAGCGAGGGGGGGGGTGGGTTTCGCGAGCAGTACTTC. Translation: CASSEGGGGFREQYF. The full variable domain, its missing parts supplied by reference TRBV9 and TRBJ2-7, is DSGVTQTPKHLITATGQRVTLRCSPRSGDLSVYWYQQSLDQGLQFLIQYYNGEERAKGNILERFSAQQFPDLHSELNLSSLELGDSALYFCASSEGGGGFREQYFGPGTRLTVT.

The rearrangement joins TRBV5-1 to TRBJ2-2, with TRBD2 matching over 13 bases. The CDR3 spans 15 residues. Germline V gene sequence: CDR1 SGHRS, CDR2 YFSETQ. V was pared by 6 bases and J by 4 bases, with 3 bases of the junction left unmatched. The CDR3 coding sequence is TGCGCCAGCAAGGGACTAGCGGGGACCACCGGGGAGCTGTTTTTT. Translation: CASKGLAGTTGELFF.

The V gene is TRBV4-1, the J gene TRBJ2-7; TRBD1 aligns across 8 bases. Germline assignment: CDR1 MGHRA and CDR2 YSYEKL. The CDR3 is made up of 15 amino acids. V lost 4 bases, J lost 3 bases, and 8 bases stayed unmatched. The CDR3 spells CASSLLTGAGYEQYF. The CDR3 region has the DNA TGCGCCAGCAGCCTGTTGACAGGGGCGGGCTACGAGCAGTACTTC.

This chain uses TRBV5-1 with TRBJ2-1; the D is unclear. The CDR3 length is 13 residues. From germline, CDR1 is SGHRS and CDR2 YFSETQ. Trimming removed 3 bases at V and 4 bases at J, with 8 bases between. The CDR3 sequence is CASSSPGYNEQFF. CDR3 in DNA: TGCGCCAGCAGCTCCCCGGGTTACAATGAGCAGTTCTTC.

The chain has TRBV19 and TRBJ2-1; 10 bases match TRBD2. The CDR3 extends over 15 amino acids. V lost 5 bases to trimming and J lost 8 bases; unmatched junction nucleotides: 9. Germline V gives CDR1 LNHDA, CDR2 SQIVND (reference sequence). In DNA form, the CDR3 reads TGTGCCAGTAGTTCACAAGCGGGGGGGGCCCATGAGCAGTTCTTC. This codes for CASSSQAGGAHEQFF.

This chain connects TRBV6-1 to TRBJ2-7; TRBD2 might be the D (6 bases). V shed 4 bases and J shed 2 bases, with 15 bases lying between them. The germline V gene has CDR1 MNHNS and CDR2 SASEGT. The CDR3 sequence is 15 residues long. CDR3 sequence reads: CASSGGSLATYEQYF. CDR3 DNA sequence: TGTGCCAGCAGTGGAGGGAGTCTAGCGACCTACGAGCAGTACTTC.

The gene calls are TRBV6-5 and TRBJ1-6, with D perhaps matching TRBD1 (6 bases). Germline V gene sequence: CDR1 MNHEY, CDR2 SVGAGI. V was cut by 6 bases and J by 7 bases, with 16 bases left in between. This CDR3 comprises 15 residues. In nucleotides, the CDR3 is TGTGCCAGCAGGAGGACAGCAAATGGAAATTCACCCCTCCACTTT. This sequence encodes CASRRTANGNSPLHF.

The chain links TRBV2 to TRBJ1-2, with a possible D match to TRBD1 (6 bases). The CDR3 consists of 15 residues. The germline V gene encodes CDR1 SNHLY and CDR2 FYNNEI. Trimming left V 6 bases short and J 2 bases short, with 16 bases between. The CDR3 region has the DNA TGTGCCAGCAGCGAAACGTCAGGGGCAAACTATGGCTACACCTTC. Protein sequence: CASSETSGANYGYTF. Variable domain in full (rest from reference TRBV2 and TRBJ1-2): EPEVTQTPSHQVTQMGQEVILRCVPISNHLYFYWYRQILGQKVEFLVSFYNNEISEKSEIFDDQFSVERPDGSNFTLKIRSTKLEDSAMYFCASSETSGANYGYTFGSGTRLTVV.

The CDR3 spells CASTGNNRGPSYGYTF. CDR3 sequence (DNA): TGTGCCAGCACCGGAAATAACAGGGGACCTTCCTATGGCTACACCTTC. The chain combines TRBV27 with TRBJ1-2; TRBD1 matches 7 bases. The CDR3 runs to 16 residues. V was pared by 7 bases and J by 4 bases, with 15 bases of the junction left unmatched. In germline, CDR1 is MNHEY, CDR2 SMNVEV (reference sequence).

The rearrangement joins TRBV19 to TRBJ2-3; TRBD1 matches 10 bases. CDR3 length: 15 amino acids. Trimming at V came to 7 bases and at J to 4 bases, leaving 8 bases not matched to a gene. Germline CDR1 and CDR2: LNHDA and SQIVND (reference sequence). CDR3 sequence: CASNPGQGVADTQYF. DNA for the CDR3: TGTGCCAGTAACCCAGGACAGGGGGTCGCAGATACGCAGTATTTT.

This clone was found once. V is TRBV7-2 and J is TRBJ2-5; 9 positions match TRBD2. Looked up from germline, CDR1 is SGHTA and CDR2 is FQGNSA. Trimming at V came to 5 bases and at J to 3 bases, leaving 4 bases not matched to a gene. This CDR3 has 14 amino acids. CDR3 residues: CASSPQRGEETQYF. In DNA form, the CDR3 reads TGTGCCAGCAGCCCGCAGCGGGGGGAAGAGACCCAGTACTTC.

The CDR3 sequence is CASSFRGYTQYF. In nucleotides, the CDR3 is TGTGCCAGCAGTTTTAGGGGATATACGCAGTATTTT. The chain uses TRBV28 and TRBJ2-3, with D possibly TRBD1 on 5 matching bases. The CDR3 is 12 amino acids. Trimming left V 3 bases short and J 7 bases short, with 8 bases between. Germline CDR1 MDHEN, CDR2 SYDVKM.

The chain combines TRBV9 with TRBJ1-2; 7 bases are a match to TRBD1. The V gene's germline CDR1 is SGDLS and CDR2 YYNGEE. The CDR3 contains 14 residues. The ends lost 8 bases at V and 1 base at J; junction bases unmatched: 8. The CDR3 bases are TGTGCCAGTGGCCGGGACAGTGTTAACTATGGCTACACCTTC. Its translation is CASGRDSVNYGYTF. The variable domain in full, completed from reference TRBV9 and TRBJ1-2, reads DSGVTQTPKHLITATGQRVTLRCSPRSGDLSVYWYQQSLDQGLQFLIQYYNGEERAKGNILERFSAQQFPDLHSELNLSSLELGDSALYFCASGRDSVNYGYTFGSGTRLTVV.

The chain carries TRBV7-9 and TRBJ2-5, with D possibly matching TRBD2 (6 bases). The CDR3 extends over 14 amino acids. The germline gives CDR1 SEHNR, CDR2 FQNEAQ (reference sequence). With 5 bases removed from V and 4 bases from J, the gap between germline ends came to 14 bases. In DNA form, the CDR3 reads TGTGCCAGCAGCGCGACTAGTGGCCCAGAGACCCAGTACTTC. It encodes CASSATSGPETQYF.

This chain uses TRBV7-2 with TRBJ1-4; 8 positions match TRBD1. In germline, CDR1 is SGHTA, CDR2 FQGNSA. V gave up 6 bases and J gave up 7 bases; unmatched junction bases: 7. CDR3 length: 14 residues. CDR3 sequence reads: CASSLRGLGEKLFF. DNA of the CDR3: TGTGCCAGCAGTCTCAGGGGGCTAGGTGAAAAACTGTTTTTT. Based on the CDR3 plus reference TRBV7-2 and TRBJ1-4, the full variable domain is GAGVSQSPSNKVTEKGKDVELRCDPISGHTALYWYRQSLGQGLEFLIYFQGNSAPDKSGLPSDRFSAERTGGSVSTLTIQRTQQEDSAVYLCASSLRGLGEKLFFGSGTQLSVL.

The chain employs TRBV6-1 and TRBJ1-5, with 10 bases that match TRBD1. This CDR3 is built from 14 residues. CDR1 is MNHNS, CDR2 SASEGT, per germline. V lost 6 bases to trimming and J lost 5 bases; unmatched junction nucleotides: 4. The CDR3, as DNA: TGTGCCAGCAGCCCCGGGACAGGGGATCAGCCCCAGCATTTT. It encodes CASSPGTGDQPQHF.

This chain joins TRBV16 and TRBJ1-2; D not resolved. CDR1 KGHSY and CDR2 FQNENV come from the germline V gene. Trimming cost V 0 bases and J 4 bases, with 9 bases left between them. This CDR3 region has 14 residues. This CDR3 is CASSQSSGVYGYTF. For the CDR3, the DNA is TGTGCCAGCAGCCAATCGTCAGGTGTCTATGGCTACACCTTC.

The CDR3 bases are TGTGCCACCAGCGCCGACAGGGAGGCTGCTGAAGCTTTCTTT. Translating gives CATSADREAAEAFF. The rearrangement uses TRBV15 and TRBJ1-1, with TRBD1 identical over 7 bases. The CDR3 loop spans 14 amino acids. J gave up 6 bases and V 5 bases, and 9 bases lay outside the gene matches. CDR1 and CDR2 from the germline V gene are LNHNV and YYDKDF (reference sequence). Together with reference TRBV15 and TRBJ1-1, the CDR3 gives the full variable domain: DAMVIQNPRYQVTQFGKPVTLSCSQTLNHNVMYWYQQKSSQAPKLLFHYYDKDFNNEADTPDNFQSRRPNTSFCFLDIRSPGLGDTAMYLCATSADREAAEAFFGQGTRLTVV.

V is TRBV30 and J is TRBJ2-3; TRBD2 aligns across 9 bases. The CDR3 consists of 14 residues. The germline gives CDR1 GTSNPN, CDR2 SVGIG (reference sequence). CDR3 region: CAADSGGRAGTQYF. CDR3 nucleotide sequence: TGTGCTGCCGACAGTGGCGGGAGGGCCGGTACGCAGTATTTT. Together with reference TRBV30 and TRBJ2-3, the CDR3 gives the full variable domain: SQTIHQWPATLVQPVGSPLSLECTVEGTSNPNLYWYRQAAGRGLQLLFYSVGIGQISSEVPQNLSASRPQDRQFILSSKKLLLSDSGFYLCAADSGGRAGTQYFGPGTRLTVL.

V gene TRBV27 combines with J gene TRBJ2-7, with D perhaps TRBD2 (6 bases). The germline V gene encodes CDR1 MNHEY and CDR2 SMNVEV (reference sequence). The CDR3 totals 13 residues. The V end was cut by 2 bases, the J end by 7 bases, with 12 bases between. CDR3: CASSLGSGLEQYF. Written as DNA, the CDR3 is TGTGCCAGCAGTTTAGGTAGCGGTCTGGAGCAGTACTTC.

The rearrangement joins TRBV6-1 to TRBJ2-5; 7 bases agree with TRBD2. The CDR3 consists of 14 residues. CDR1 is MNHNS, CDR2 SASEGT, per germline. Trimming took 5 bases from V and 2 from J; bases not matched to a gene: 5. CDR3 DNA sequence: TGTGCCAGCAGTCCTAGCGGACCTCAAGAGACCCAGTACTTC. The encoded protein is CASSPSGPQETQYF.

The chain employs TRBV28 and TRBJ1-5; D unresolved. The CDR3 covers 14 residues. Trimming removed 4 bases at V and 4 bases at J, with 11 bases between. The germline V gene has CDR1 MDHEN and CDR2 SYDVKM. The DNA of the CDR3 is TGTGCCAGCAGTTCTGCCTCCGGGAATCAGCCCCAGCATTTT. Translating it yields CASSSASGNQPQHF.

The V call is TRBV9, the J call TRBJ2-2; weak D call: TRBD1 (6 bases). The CDR3 sequence is 16 residues long. The V and J ends lost 4 bases and 1 base respectively, with 14 bases between them. Germline CDR1 SGDLS, CDR2 YYNGEE. This chain's CDR3 is CASSPRGGQNTGELFF. CDR3 coding DNA: TGTGCCAGCAGCCCGAGAGGGGGACAGAACACCGGGGAGCTGTTTTTT. Complete variable domain (other parts from reference TRBV9 and TRBJ2-2): DSGVTQTPKHLITATGQRVTLRCSPRSGDLSVYWYQQSLDQGLQFLIQYYNGEERAKGNILERFSAQQFPDLHSELNLSSLELGDSALYFCASSPRGGQNTGELFFGEGSRLTVL.

The CDR3 DNA sequence: TGTGCCAGCAGTGGTGACAGGGAGGTAGTGGAGACTGAAGCTTTCTTT. Protein product: CASSGDREVVETEAFF. The J gene is TRBJ1-1, the V gene TRBV6-1; 7 positions match TRBD1. Trimming removed 4 bases from V and 5 bases from J; junction bases left unmatched: 13. The CDR3 length is 16 residues. The germline V gene encodes CDR1 MNHNS and CDR2 SASEGT.

The chain is built from TRBV30 and TRBJ2-3; 9 bases are shared with TRBD1. The CDR3 spans 13 residues. In germline, CDR1 is GTSNPN, CDR2 SVGIG (reference sequence). After removal of 0 bases from V and 6 bases from J, the junction contained 1 base not matched to a gene. The CDR3: CAWSVTGGDTQYF. In nucleotides, the CDR3 is TGTGCCTGGAGTGTAACAGGGGGCGATACGCAGTATTTT.